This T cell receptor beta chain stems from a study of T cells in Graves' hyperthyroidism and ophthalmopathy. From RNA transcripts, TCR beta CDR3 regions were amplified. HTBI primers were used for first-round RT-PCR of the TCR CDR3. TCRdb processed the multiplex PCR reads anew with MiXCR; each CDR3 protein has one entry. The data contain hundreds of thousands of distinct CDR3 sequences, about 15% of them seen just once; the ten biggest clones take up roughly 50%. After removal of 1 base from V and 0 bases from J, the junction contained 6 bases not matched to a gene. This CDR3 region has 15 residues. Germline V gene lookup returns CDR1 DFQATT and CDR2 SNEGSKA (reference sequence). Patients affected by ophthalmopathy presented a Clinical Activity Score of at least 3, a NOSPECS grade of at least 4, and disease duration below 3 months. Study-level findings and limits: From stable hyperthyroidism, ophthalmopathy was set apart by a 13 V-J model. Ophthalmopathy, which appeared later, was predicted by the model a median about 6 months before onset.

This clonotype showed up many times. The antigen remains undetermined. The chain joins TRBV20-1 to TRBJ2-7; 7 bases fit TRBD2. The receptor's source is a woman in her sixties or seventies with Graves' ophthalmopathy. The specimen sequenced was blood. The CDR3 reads CSARALAVASYEQYF. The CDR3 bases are TGCAGTGCTAGAGCTCTAGCGGTCGCCTCCTACGAGCAGTACTTC.